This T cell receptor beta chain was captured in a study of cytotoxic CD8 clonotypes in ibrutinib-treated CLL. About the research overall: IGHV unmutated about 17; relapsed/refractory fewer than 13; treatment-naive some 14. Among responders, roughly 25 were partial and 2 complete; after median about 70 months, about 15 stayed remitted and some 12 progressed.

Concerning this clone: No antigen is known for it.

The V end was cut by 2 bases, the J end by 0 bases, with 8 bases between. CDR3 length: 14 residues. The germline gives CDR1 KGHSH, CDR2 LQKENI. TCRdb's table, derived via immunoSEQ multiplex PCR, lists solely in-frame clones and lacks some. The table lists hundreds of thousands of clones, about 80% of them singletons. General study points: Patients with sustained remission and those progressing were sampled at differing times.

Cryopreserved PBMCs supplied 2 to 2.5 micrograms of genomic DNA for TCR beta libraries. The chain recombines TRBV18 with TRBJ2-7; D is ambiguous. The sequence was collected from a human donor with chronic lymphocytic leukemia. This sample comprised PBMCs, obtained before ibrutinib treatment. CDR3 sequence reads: CASSPEWGSYEQYF. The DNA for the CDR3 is TGTGCCAGCTCACCAGAATGGGGCTCCTACGAGCAGTACTTC.